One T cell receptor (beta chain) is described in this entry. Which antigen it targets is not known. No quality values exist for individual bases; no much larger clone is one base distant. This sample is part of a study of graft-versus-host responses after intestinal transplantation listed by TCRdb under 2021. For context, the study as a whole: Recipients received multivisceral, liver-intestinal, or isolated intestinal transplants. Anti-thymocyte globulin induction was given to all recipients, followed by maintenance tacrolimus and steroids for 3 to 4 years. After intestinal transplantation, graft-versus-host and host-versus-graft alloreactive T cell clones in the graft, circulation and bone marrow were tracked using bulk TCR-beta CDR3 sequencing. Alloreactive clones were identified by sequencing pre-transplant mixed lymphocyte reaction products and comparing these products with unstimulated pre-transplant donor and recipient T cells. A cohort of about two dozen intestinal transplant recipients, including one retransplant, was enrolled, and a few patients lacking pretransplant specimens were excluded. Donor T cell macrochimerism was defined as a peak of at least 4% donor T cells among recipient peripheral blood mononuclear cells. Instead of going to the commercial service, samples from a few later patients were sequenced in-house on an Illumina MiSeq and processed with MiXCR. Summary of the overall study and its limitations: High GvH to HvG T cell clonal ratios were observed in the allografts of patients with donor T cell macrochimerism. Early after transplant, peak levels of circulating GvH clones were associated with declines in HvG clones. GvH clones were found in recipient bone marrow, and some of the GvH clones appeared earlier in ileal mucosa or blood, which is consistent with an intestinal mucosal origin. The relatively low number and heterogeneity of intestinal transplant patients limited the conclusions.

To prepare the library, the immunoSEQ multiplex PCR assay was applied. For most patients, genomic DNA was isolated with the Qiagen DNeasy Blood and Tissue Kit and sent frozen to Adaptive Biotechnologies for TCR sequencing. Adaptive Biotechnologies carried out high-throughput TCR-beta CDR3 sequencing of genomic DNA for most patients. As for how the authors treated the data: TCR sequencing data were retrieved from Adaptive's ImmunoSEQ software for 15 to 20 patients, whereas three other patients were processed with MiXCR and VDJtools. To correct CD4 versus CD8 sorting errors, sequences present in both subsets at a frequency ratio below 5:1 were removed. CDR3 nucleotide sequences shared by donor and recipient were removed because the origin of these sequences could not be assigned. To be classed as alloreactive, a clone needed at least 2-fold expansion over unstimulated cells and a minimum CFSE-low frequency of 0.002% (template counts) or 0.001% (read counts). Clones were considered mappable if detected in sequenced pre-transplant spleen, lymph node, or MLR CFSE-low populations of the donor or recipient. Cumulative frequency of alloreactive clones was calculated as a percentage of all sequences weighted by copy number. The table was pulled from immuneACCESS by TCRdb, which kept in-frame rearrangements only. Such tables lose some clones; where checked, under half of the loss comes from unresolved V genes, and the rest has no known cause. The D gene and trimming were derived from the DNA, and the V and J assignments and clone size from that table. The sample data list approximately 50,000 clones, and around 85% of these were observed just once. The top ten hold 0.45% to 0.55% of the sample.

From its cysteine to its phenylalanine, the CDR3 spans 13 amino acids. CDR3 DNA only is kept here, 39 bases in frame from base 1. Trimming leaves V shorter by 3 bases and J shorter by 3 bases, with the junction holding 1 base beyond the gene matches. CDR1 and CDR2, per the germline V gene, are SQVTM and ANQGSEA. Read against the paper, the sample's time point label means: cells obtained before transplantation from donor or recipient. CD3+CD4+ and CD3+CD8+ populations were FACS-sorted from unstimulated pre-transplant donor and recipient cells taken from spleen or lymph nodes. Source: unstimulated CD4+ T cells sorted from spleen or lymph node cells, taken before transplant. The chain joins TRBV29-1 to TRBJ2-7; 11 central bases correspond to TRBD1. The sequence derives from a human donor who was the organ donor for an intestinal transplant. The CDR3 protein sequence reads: CSVEGQGDYEQYF. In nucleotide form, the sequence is TGCAGCGTTGAGGGACAGGGGGACTACGAGCAGTACTTC.